A selection of T cell receptor beta chains follows, all from one sample in a study of T cell responses to AZD1222 COVID-19 vaccine. Assay: immunoSEQ multiplex PCR; the TCRdb copy retains only in-frame clones and omits some. This sample has roughly 100,000 clones, with approximately 89% found just once. The specimen comprised peripheral blood, sampled 28 days after the second AZD1222 dose. These receptors were obtained from an adult who received the AZD1222 COVID-19 vaccine. CDR3s include the opening cysteine and the closing phenylalanine or tryptophan. The D gene is left open where the match is weak. Rows may omit the clone size; those that give it use once, few, many or a size class.

TGCAGTGCCGGAAACCCTAAAGAAGCTTTCTTT,CSAGNPKEAFF,TRBJ1-1,-,TRBV20-1,once
TGTGCCAGCAGCTTCTCCAGGGGGCCCAATGAGCAGTTCTTC,CASSFSRGPNEQFF,TRBJ2-1,TRBD1,TRBV5-4,few
TGTGCCAGTAGCAGGGGGCGCGGCGAGACCCAGTACTTC,CASSRGRGETQYF,TRBJ2-5,TRBD1,TRBV19,-
TGTGCCAGCAGTATCGGGACTGTGTACGAGGAGTACTTC,CASSIGTVYEEYF,TRBJ2-7,-,TRBV12-3/TRBV12-4,-
TGTGCCAGCAGCTTGTGGCAGACCTTAAACACCATATATTTT,CASSLWQTLNTIYF,TRBJ1-3,-,TRBV5-6,-
TGTGCCAGCAGCCACGTGGACACCGGGGAGCTGTTTTTT,CASSHVDTGELFF,TRBJ2-2,-,TRBV7-2,-
TGTGCCAGCAGCTCCCGACTGGGGGAGCAGTTCTTC,CASSSRLGEQFF,TRBJ2-1,-,TRBV9,once
TGTGCCAGCAGTGGGAGAGGACAGGGAGATCAGCCCCAGCATTTT,CASSGRGQGDQPQHF,TRBJ1-5,TRBD1,TRBV28,few
TGTGCCAGCAGCGTAGACGGGAACACCGGGGAGCTGTTTTTT,CASSVDGNTGELFF,TRBJ2-2,-,TRBV9,few
TGTGCCAGCAGCCCAGGGGAGAGAGTAGAAAAACTGTTTTTT,CASSPGERVEKLFF,TRBJ1-4,-,TRBV5-4,-
TGTGCCAGCAGTCATGCCGGGACTGAAGCTTTCTTT,CASSHAGTEAFF,TRBJ1-1,-,TRBV7-3,-
TGTGCCAGTAGTATCGGCACAGGGGAATTCTACGAGCAGTACTTC,CASSIGTGEFYEQYF,TRBJ2-7,TRBD1,TRBV19,-
TGTGCCAGCAGCCCAGGGGTCTCCGGGGAGCTGTTTTTT,CASSPGVSGELFF,TRBJ2-2,-,TRBV7-3,-
TGCGCCAGCAGCGGGAGGGCTGGCACAGATACGCAGTATTTT,CASSGRAGTDTQYF,TRBJ2-3,TRBD2,TRBV4-1,-
TGTGCCAGCAGGCGGGCCGGGACGGCGGGGATGAGCCAGTACTTC,CASRRAGTAGMSQYF,TRBJ2-5,-,TRBV27,-
TGTGCCAGCTCACCACTAAATAGGCAGGGGGCCCACTCTGGGGCCAACGTCCTGACTTTC,CASSPLNRQGAHSGANVLTF,TRBJ2-6,TRBD1,TRBV18,-
TGTGCCAGCAGTTTAAGAGGGACTAGCGCCTCCGAGCAGTACTTC,CASSLRGTSASEQYF,TRBJ2-7,TRBD2,TRBV27,-
TGTGCCAGCAGCCAAGAGACAGGGGTTAGGTATGGCTACACCTTC,CASSQETGVRYGYTF,TRBJ1-2,TRBD1,TRBV4-2,-
TGTGCCTCCGGCAGGGAGGCCTCCTACGAGCAGTACTTC,CASGREASYEQYF,TRBJ2-7,-,TRBV30,-
TGTGCCAGCAGCAGCCAGGGAGGGGGCGAGCAGTACTTC,CASSSQGGGEQYF,TRBJ2-7,-,TRBV9,once
TGTGCCAGCAATTGGGGGGCTAGCAAGTCTGGGGCCAACGTCCTGACTTTC,CASNWGASKSGANVLTF,TRBJ2-6,-,TRBV7-2,-
TGTGCCAGCAGCTTGGCAGCTCAAGAGACCCAGTACTTC,CASSLAAQETQYF,TRBJ2-5,-,TRBV11-2,-
TGTGCCAGCAGCCAACATTCCGATTCACCCCTCCACTTT,CASSQHSDSPLHF,TRBJ1-6,-,TRBV2,-
TGTGCCAGCAGCTTGACAGCGGGACAGGACAATGAGCAGTTCTTC,CASSLTAGQDNEQFF,TRBJ2-1,-,TRBV7-9,-
TGTGCCAGCAGTTTGGGACAGGGGAGTAAAGAGACCCAGTACTTC,CASSLGQGSKETQYF,TRBJ2-5,TRBD1,TRBV5-4,-
TGCGCCAGCAGCCTCCCAGGGCAGATAAATGAGCAGTTCTTC,CASSLPGQINEQFF,TRBJ2-1,-,TRBV5-1,-
TGTGCCTGGAGAAGACTAGCGGGAGGTAGCTCCTACAATGAGCAGTTCTTC,CAWRRLAGGSSYNEQFF,TRBJ2-1,TRBD2,TRBV30,once
TGTGCCAGCAGCTTAGACTCCGCGGGACAGGGTGCTGGCTACACCTTC,CASSLDSAGQGAGYTF,TRBJ1-2,TRBD1,TRBV7-8,-
TGTGCCAGCAGTGAATGGTACAAGCCCTACGAGCAGTACTTC,CASSEWYKPYEQYF,TRBJ2-7,-,TRBV2,once
TGTGCCAGCAGCTTACTAGGGGCCCCAAAGGATGGCTACACCTTC,CASSLLGAPKDGYTF,TRBJ1-2,-,TRBV7-3,-
TGTGCCAGTAGTTTTGGACAGGGCTTTAAACAGCCCCAGCATTTT,CASSFGQGFKQPQHF,TRBJ1-5,TRBD1,TRBV19,-
TGTGCCAGCAGGGAGACAGGGCTGAACGGCTACACCTTC,CASRETGLNGYTF,TRBJ1-2,TRBD1,TRBV28,-
TGTGCCAGCAGTCATCAGGGGTACACTGAAGCTTTCTTT,CASSHQGYTEAFF,TRBJ1-1,-,TRBV6-2/TRBV6-3,-
TGTGCCAGCAGCTTAGCGTCGGGGACTGAAGCTTTCTTT,CASSLASGTEAFF,TRBJ1-1,-,TRBV7-2,-
TGCAGCGTTGGTCAGGATAGAAACGGAAACACCATATATTTT,CSVGQDRNGNTIYF,TRBJ1-3,-,TRBV29-1,-
TGTGCCAGCAGCCTCACTCTAGCGGGACCGCCCCTCGTTACACGGACCCAGTACTTC,CASSLTLAGPPLVTRTQYF,TRBJ2-5,TRBD2,TRBV7-2,-
TGTGCTAGCAGCCAAGGCGTAGCCCCCGGGTCCTACAATGAGCAGTTCTTC,CASSQGVAPGSYNEQFF,TRBJ2-1,-,TRBV7-7,-
TGTGCCAGCAGTTACTCAACTACAGGGGGCTACACCTTC,CASSYSTTGGYTF,TRBJ1-2,-,TRBV6-6,-
TGTGCCAGCAGCTTTAGGACTAGCGGGAGAGGGGCGCAGTTCTTC,CASSFRTSGRGAQFF,TRBJ2-1,TRBD2,TRBV7-3,-
TGTGCCAGCAGTTTTGGGGGGCGAGGTGAGCAGTTCTTC,CASSFGGRGEQFF,TRBJ2-1,-,TRBV27,-
TGTGCCAGCAGCTTGGTAGGCAGCGAAGAGACCCAGTACTTC,CASSLVGSEETQYF,TRBJ2-5,-,TRBV5-5,-
TGTGCCAGCAGCCTCACAACAGGGGCGAGCACTGAAGCTTTCTTT,CASSLTTGASTEAFF,TRBJ1-1,TRBD1,TRBV3-1/TRBV3-2,-
TGTGCCAGCAGTGCTATCCGGGAAGCCCAGTACTTC,CASSAIREAQYF,TRBJ2-5,-,TRBV28,-
TGTGCCAGCAGTCCCCGGCGGATAGCGGGAGGGCCCAGCTCCTACAATGAGCAGTTCTTC,CASSPRRIAGGPSSYNEQFF,TRBJ2-1,TRBD2,TRBV6-4,-
TGTGCCTGCAGTTACGAGCAGTACTTC,CACSYEQYF,TRBJ2-7,-,TRBV19,-
TGTGCCAGCAGCTTAGGGAGACTAGCGGGATACGAGCAGTACTTC,CASSLGRLAGYEQYF,TRBJ2-7,TRBD2,TRBV5-6,-